This T cell receptor (beta chain) was recovered during a study of blood T cell repertoires in COVID-19 (dated by TCRdb to about 2020). With respect to the entire study: Collaborator samples came from the United States, Italy and Spain and covered acute and convalescent phases of COVID-19. The material from the prospective study consisted of cDNA or gDNA derived from T cells, B-cell-depleted T cells, or PBMCs. Deeply sampled blood TCRbeta repertoires from subjects exposed to, actively infected with, or recovered from COVID-19 were included in the dataset. A freely available public database, intended as a resource for researchers studying the immune response to SARS-CoV-2, is where the repertoires were released. Samples were obtained from the ongoing ImmuneRACE study (first 160 participants) and from about 1,300 subjects provided by 6 global collaborators. Nearly every sample came with metadata listing a de-identified subject ID, COVID-19 status, age in years and sex. Where HLA class I and class II types were available, the types were taken from metadata supplied by the sample provider, not from assay-based typing. Beyond this particular receptor, the publication reports: The quantity of clinical and demographic metadata differed by source and by participant and was supplied without curation.

Concerning this clone itself: It lacks a known antigen. No base quality values were provided; no much bigger clone lies one nucleotide off.

Participants in the prospective study were enrolled through a virtual design, were aged about 18 to 100 years, and lived in about two dozen United States geographic areas. In the prospective study, participants were assigned to cohorts based on the clinical history participants reported in a screening survey and a study questionnaire. Mobile phlebotomists in the prospective study collected whole blood, serum and a nasopharyngeal or oropharyngeal swab from every participant. Participants in the prospective study had the option to provide additional blood draws and questionnaires over an approximately 2-month period. Before DNA extraction, prospective study blood samples were shipped either frozen or at room temperature. The CDR3 numbers 12 residues from cysteine through phenylalanine. The only DNA kept is the CDR3, 36 bases in frame from the first base. Trimming removed 7 bases from V and 4 bases from J, leaving 11 bases between the germline ends. Per the germline V gene, SQVTM is the CDR1 and ANQGSEA is the CDR2.

TCRbeta CDR3 regions were amplified from genomic DNA by means of the immunoSEQ Assay, a bias-controlled multiplex PCR. The paper's processing steps were these. Within the assay, amplification of reference gene primers was used to estimate how many nucleated cells each sample contained. Sequence reads were collapsed and filtered to measure the absolute abundance of every unique TCRbeta CDR3 rearrangement. For each sample, productive Simpson clonality was calculated as the square root of Simpson's diversity index over productive rearrangements. Here the immuneACCESS table is served through TCRdb, limited to in-frame sequences with V and J called. Missing clones are a known gap in these copies; in checked studies unresolved V genes cover under half, and the rest lacks a known reason. The DNA gave D and trimming, while V, J and clone size come from that table. The sample yields some 62,000 clones; approximately 78% were counted once. Around 4.1% of the sample comes from the top ten.

Sequencing was carried out using PBMCs or T cells enriched from blood (not recorded which). The chain was built from TRBV29-1 and TRBJ2-1; perhaps TRBD1 is the D gene, with 6 bases matching. The TCR sequence derives from a woman in her 40s with acute COVID-19. The CDR3 reads CSGGTRYNEQFF. The nucleotides are TGCAGCGGAGGGACACGATACAATGAGCAGTTCTTC.